These T cell receptor beta chains were read from a single sample in a study of T-cell memory formation after mild COVID-19. TCRdb re-called the 5' RACE reads with MiXCR, one entry per CDR3 protein. The repertoire holds around 370,000 distinct CDR3 sequences, with around 21% as singletons. Source material: PBMCs or a T cell subset sorted from them (not recorded which). The source of these receptors is an adult woman who had mild COVID-19 (a few samples of this study predate the infection). Cell type and time point are not known. The CDR3 runs from the conserved cysteine through the conserved F or W. The D gene is left open where the match is weak. Some rows mark clone size as missing; the rest say once, few, many or name a class of expanded clone.

d_call	cdr3_length	clone_size	v_call	j_call	cdr3_aa	cdr3_nt
NA	14	few	TRBV25-1	TRBJ1-2	CASSYWDTSYGYTF	TGTGCCAGCAGTTACTGGGACACGAGCTATGGCTACACCTTC
TRBD2	16	many	TRBV7-2	TRBJ2-3	CASSLAGGPRTDTQYF	TGTGCCAGCAGCCTAGCGGGGGGGCCTCGCACAGATACGCAGTATTTT
TRBD1	14	once	TRBV9	TRBJ1-2	CASSAGQGRAGYTF	TGTGCCAGCAGCGCAGGACAGGGGCGGGCTGGCTACACCTTC
TRBD1	15	few	TRBV19	TRBJ1-5	CASRAQGGSNQPQHF	TGTGCCAGTCGAGCACAGGGGGGCAGCAATCAGCCCCAGCATTTT
NA	15	few	TRBV7-9	TRBJ2-3	CASSPWGGQEDTQYF	TGTGCCAGCAGTCCGTGGGGGGGGCAGGAAGATACGCAGTATTTT
NA	13	NA	TRBV12-3/TRBV12-4	TRBJ1-2	CASSPGIPNGYTF	TGTGCCAGCAGCCCTGGGATCCCGAACGGGTACACCTTC
NA	13	NA	TRBV9	TRBJ2-3	CASSPRAPDTQYF	TGTGCCAGCAGCCCCCGAGCCCCAGATACGCAGTATTTT
NA	12	few	TRBV7-9	TRBJ2-7	CASSLYQHEQYF	TGTGCCAGCAGCTTATACCAGCACGAGCAGTACTTC
NA	11	NA	TRBV7-2	TRBJ2-7	CASSSLREQYF	TGTGCCAGCAGCTCCCTCAGGGAGCAGTACTTC
NA	15	NA	TRBV15	TRBJ2-1	CATSRVLSGGDEQFF	TGTGCCACCAGCAGAGTCCTCTCGGGCGGAGATGAGCAGTTCTTC
NA	13	NA	TRBV7-9	TRBJ1-2	CASSFGKLGGYTF	TGTGCCAGCTCCTTCGGGAAATTAGGAGGCTACACCTTC
TRBD1	15	once	TRBV5-1	TRBJ2-1	CASSMTGGAGNEQFF	TGCGCCAGCAGCATGACAGGGGGCGCGGGCAATGAGCAGTTCTTC
TRBD1	16	NA	TRBV4-1	TRBJ2-3	CASSPPGTGLPDTQYF	TGCGCCAGCAGCCCGCCCGGGACAGGGCTTCCAGATACGCAGTATTTT
NA	16	NA	TRBV4-3	TRBJ1-2	CASSPGSGGGPYGYTF	TGCGCCAGCAGCCCAGGGTCCGGGGGGGGACCTTATGGCTACACCTTC
TRBD2	17	NA	TRBV3-1	TRBJ2-1	CASSQAGSGGASNEQFF	TGTGCCAGCAGCCAAGCTGGTAGCGGGGGGGCGAGCAATGAGCAGTTCTTC
NA	17	NA	TRBV9	TRBJ2-7	CASSDGTQGRGNYEQYF	TGTGCCAGCAGCGACGGTACCCAGGGGAGGGGGAACTACGAGCAGTACTTC
TRBD2	15	NA	TRBV12-3/TRBV12-4	TRBJ2-1	CASSVLAGTYNEQFF	TGTGCCAGCAGCGTACTAGCGGGGACCTACAATGAGCAGTTCTTC
NA	14	many	TRBV5-1	TRBJ2-7	CASSPDSHSYEQYF	TGCGCCAGCAGCCCCGATTCCCACTCCTACGAGCAGTACTTC
NA	18	NA	TRBV24-1	TRBJ2-3	CATSDTPALGISTDTQYF	TGTGCCACCAGTGACACACCTGCACTTGGAATTAGTACTGATACGCAGTATTTT
NA	17	NA	TRBV5-1	TRBJ2-3	CASSLEPPGIGGDTQYF	TGCGCCAGCAGCTTGGAGCCGCCCGGGATAGGAGGAGATACGCAGTATTTT
NA	15	NA	TRBV29-1	TRBJ2-5	CSVERGIGKDETQYF	TGCAGCGTTGAGCGTGGTATCGGGAAGGACGAGACCCAGTACTTC
TRBD1	13	few	TRBV27	TRBJ1-2	CASQGDSDYGYTF	TGTGCCTCCCAGGGGGACAGTGACTATGGCTACACCTTC
NA	12	NA	TRBV30	TRBJ2-7	CASNGGVHEQYF	TGTGCTTCCAACGGCGGGGTCCACGAGCAGTACTTC
NA	21	few	TRBV4-1	TRBJ2-3	CASSQVLGGILGPTSTDTQYF	TGCGCCAGCAGCCAGGTTCTAGGGGGGATCCTAGGGCCTACTAGCACAGATACGCAGTATTTT
NA	15	NA	TRBV6-1	TRBJ2-1	CASSEGTLPYNEQFF	TGTGCCAGCAGTGAGGGGACTCTGCCTTACAATGAGCAGTTCTTC
TRBD2	14	NA	TRBV14	TRBJ2-3	CASSHRTSADTQYF	TGTGCCAGCAGCCATAGGACTAGCGCAGATACGCAGTATTTT
NA	13	NA	TRBV6-2/TRBV6-3	TRBJ1-1	CASSHLGLTEAFF	TGTGCCAGCAGTCACTTAGGACTCACTGAAGCTTTCTTT
NA	13	NA	TRBV7-9	TRBJ2-5	CASSSRTRETQYF	TGTGCCAGCAGCTCGCGGACACGGGAGACCCAGTACTTC
TRBD1	13	NA	TRBV7-3	TRBJ1-2	CASSLTGSRGYTF	TGTGCCAGCAGCTTGACAGGGTCTAGGGGCTACACCTTC
NA	17	NA	TRBV9	TRBJ1-2	CASSVAIRPSGGYGYTF	TGTGCCAGCAGCGTAGCCATTCGACCGTCCGGGGGCTATGGCTACACCTTC
NA	13	NA	TRBV9	TRBJ1-2	CASSVGSGNGYTF	TGTGCCAGCAGCGTAGGGTCGGGGAATGGCTACACCTTC
NA	13	few	TRBV6-5	TRBJ1-2	CASSRQENYGYTF	TGTGCCAGCAGTAGGCAGGAGAACTATGGCTACACCTTC
NA	18	few	TRBV7-9	TRBJ1-5	CASSPHSPGGASNQPQHF	TGTGCCAGCAGCCCACACTCACCGGGAGGGGCTAGCAATCAGCCCCAGCATTTT
NA	15	NA	TRBV4-2	TRBJ2-3	CASSQVLVSTDTQYF	TGTGCCAGCAGCCAAGTTCTGGTTAGCACAGATACGCAGTATTTT
NA	13	few	TRBV11-2	TRBJ2-5	CASSTRRGETQYF	TGTGCCAGCAGCACACGGCGGGGAGAGACCCAGTACTTC
TRBD2	15	many	TRBV18	TRBJ2-7	CASSAGTSGSYEQYF	TGTGCCAGCTCAGCCGGGACTAGCGGGAGTTACGAGCAGTACTTC
NA	12	NA	TRBV7-9	TRBJ1-1	CASRPMNTEAFF	TGTGCCAGCAGACCCATGAACACTGAAGCTTTCTTT
TRBD2	16	few	TRBV18	TRBJ2-3	CASSQRASGSADTQYF	TGTGCCAGCTCACAACGTGCTAGCGGGAGTGCAGATACGCAGTATTTT
NA	15	many	TRBV25-1	TRBJ2-3	CASTRGRGETDTQYF	TGTGCCAGCACTCGAGGGAGAGGGGAGACAGATACGCAGTATTTT
TRBD2	19	medium-sized	TRBV2	TRBJ2-3	CASTSRTSGGPTTFNTQYF	TGTGCCAGCACGAGCAGGACTAGCGGGGGCCCTACAACCTTCAATACGCAGTATTTT
NA	12	NA	TRBV20-1	TRBJ2-7	CSALDFSYEQYF	TGCAGTGCTTTGGACTTTTCCTACGAGCAGTACTTC
NA	10	NA	TRBV2	TRBJ2-3	CASTRDTQYF	TGTGCCAGCACAAGGGATACGCAGTATTTT
NA	14	NA	TRBV5-1	TRBJ1-2	CATSQGTRSYGYTF	TGCGCCACCTCACAGGGCACCAGGAGCTATGGCTACACCTTC
NA	13	few	TRBV7-3	TRBJ2-1	CASSSQGQLEQVF	TGTGCCAGCAGCTCACAGGGACAACTTGAGCAGGTCTTC
NA	15	NA	TRBV13	TRBJ2-3	CASSVRDPQGRTQYF	TGTGCCAGCAGCGTCCGGGACCCCCAGGGTCGAACGCAGTATTTT
TRBD2	17	few	TRBV24-1	TRBJ2-3	CATSDRTSGRVTDTQYF	TGTGCCACCAGTGATCGGACTAGCGGGAGAGTGACAGATACGCAGTATTTT
NA	16	once	TRBV12-3/TRBV12-4	TRBJ2-1	CASSFFPGQPYNEQFF	TGTGCCAGCAGTTTTTTCCCCGGACAACCGTACAATGAGCAGTTCTTC
TRBD2	16	NA	TRBV24-1	TRBJ2-1	CATSVGTSDYYNEQFF	TGTGCCACCAGTGTTGGGACTAGCGACTACTACAATGAGCAGTTCTTC
NA	14	NA	TRBV5-1	TRBJ1-1	CASSSDAGWLGAFF	TGCGCCAGCAGCTCCGATGCAGGCTGGTTGGGGGCTTTCTTT